This T cell receptor beta chain originates from a study of cytomegalovirus exposure and HLA in healthy donors. The CDR3 sequence is 17 residues long. Germline V CDR1 and CDR2: MDHEN, SYDVKM. Losses at the gene ends were 3 bases for V and 4 bases for J; bases not matched to a gene: 15. The PCR used 60 Vbeta and 13 Jbeta primers. The method was immunoSEQ multiplex PCR; TCRdb's version includes in-frame clones alone and lacks a portion of them. The sample has 150,000 or so clones, over 65% seen once. The sequence derives from a woman aged 40 to 50 in good health and CMV-seronegative. Sequencing was done on a sample of PBMCs. The chain couples TRBV28 to TRBJ2-7; TRBD1 agrees at 7 bases. CDR3: CASSFPRLQGSIYEQYF. DNA of the CDR3: TGTGCCAGCAGTTTCCCCCGCTTACAGGGGTCGATTTACGAGCAGTACTTC.